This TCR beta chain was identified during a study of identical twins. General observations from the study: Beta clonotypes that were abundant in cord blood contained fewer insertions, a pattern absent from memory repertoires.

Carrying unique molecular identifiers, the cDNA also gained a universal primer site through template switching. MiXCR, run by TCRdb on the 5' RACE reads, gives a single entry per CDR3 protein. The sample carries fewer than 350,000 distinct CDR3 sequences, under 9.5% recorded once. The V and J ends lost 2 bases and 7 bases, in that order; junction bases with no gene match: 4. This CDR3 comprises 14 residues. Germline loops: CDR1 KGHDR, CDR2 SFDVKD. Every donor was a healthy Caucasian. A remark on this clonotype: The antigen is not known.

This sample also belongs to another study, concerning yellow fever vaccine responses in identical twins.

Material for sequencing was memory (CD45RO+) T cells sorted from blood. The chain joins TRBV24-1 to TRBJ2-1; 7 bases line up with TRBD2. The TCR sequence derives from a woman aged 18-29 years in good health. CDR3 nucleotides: TGTGCCACCAGTGATTGGGTAGCGGGTAATGAGCAGTTCTTC. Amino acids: CATSDWVAGNEQFF.